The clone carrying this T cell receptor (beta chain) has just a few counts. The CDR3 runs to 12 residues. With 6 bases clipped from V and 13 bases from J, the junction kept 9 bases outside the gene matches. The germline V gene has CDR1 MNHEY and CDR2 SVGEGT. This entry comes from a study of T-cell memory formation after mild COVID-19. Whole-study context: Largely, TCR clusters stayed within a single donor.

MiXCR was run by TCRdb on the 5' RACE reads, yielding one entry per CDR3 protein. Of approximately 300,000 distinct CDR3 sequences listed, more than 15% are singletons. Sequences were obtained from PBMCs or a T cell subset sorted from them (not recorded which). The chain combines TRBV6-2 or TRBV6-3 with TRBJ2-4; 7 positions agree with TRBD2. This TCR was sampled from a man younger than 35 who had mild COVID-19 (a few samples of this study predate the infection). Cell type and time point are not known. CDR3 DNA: TGTGCCAGCAGCTTAGCGGCCGGGGGGCAGTACTTC. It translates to CASSLAAGGQYF.